These T cell receptor beta chains were read from a single sample in a study of T cell responses to AZD1222 COVID-19 vaccine. TCRdb's copy holds only in-frame clones and misses some; the assay was immunoSEQ multiplex PCR. The data show about 120,000 clones, more than 80% seen once. Specimen: peripheral blood, collected on day 0 of AZD1222 vaccination. The receptors originated from an adult in good health. Both conserved end residues are part of each CDR3. The order of the fields is clone size, J gene, V gene, D gene, CDR3 DNA, CDR3 protein. A D gene is named only where the DNA matches it firmly. Where a row states a size, it is once, few, many or the class of an expanded clone; other rows omit it.

>NA|TRBJ2-5|TRBV5-1|NA
TGCGCCAGCAGCTTGGCCAGTCACACCCCTAGGCAGACCCAGTACTTC
CASSLASHTPRQTQYF
>NA|TRBJ1-5|TRBV2|NA
TGTGCCAGCAATAGGAGGGACAATCAGCCCCAGCATTTT
CASNRRDNQPQHF
>NA|TRBJ1-1|TRBV2|NA
TGTGCCAGCAGTGAGGACGGACCCATGAACACTGAAGCTTTCTTT
CASSEDGPMNTEAFF
>few|TRBJ1-2|TRBV7-8|NA
TGTGCCAGCAGCCCGACCGGGACAAACTATGGCTACACCTTC
CASSPTGTNYGYTF
>once|TRBJ2-7|TRBV19|TRBD1
TGTGCCAGTAGTACCCCCGGGACAGGGAACTACGAGCAGTACTTC
CASSTPGTGNYEQYF
>NA|TRBJ2-2|TRBV6-5|NA
TGTGCCAGCAGTTTCTTCACCGGGGAGCTGTTTTTT
CASSFFTGELFF
>NA|TRBJ1-2|TRBV18|NA
TGTGCCAGCTCGGATCTGGGGACGGCTCTCTATGGCTACACCTTC
CASSDLGTALYGYTF
>NA|TRBJ1-3|TRBV9|NA
TGTGCCAGCGGCCGGACGGACAAGGGTAACACCATATATTTT
CASGRTDKGNTIYF
>NA|TRBJ2-5|TRBV7-9|NA
TGTGCCAGCAGCTCAGATCCCCGACCCCAGTACTTC
CASSSDPRPQYF
>once|TRBJ2-3|TRBV5-4|NA
TGTGCCAGCAGCGTACAAAGCACAGATACGCAGTATTTT
CASSVQSTDTQYF
>NA|TRBJ2-1|TRBV3-1/TRBV3-2|NA
TGTGCCAGCAGCCAAGATAGGCTTAACTACAATGAGCAGTTCTTC
CASSQDRLNYNEQFF